This TCR beta chain was profiled in a study of cytomegalovirus exposure and HLA in healthy donors. This clone was detected a few times. The PCR had 60 Vbeta and 13 Jbeta primers. The assay was immunoSEQ multiplex PCR, and TCRdb's table has in-frame clones only and misses some. This sample has some 170,000 clones; 75% to 90% occur once, and the top ten carry about 4.3%. Input material: PBMCs. This clonotype originated in a man younger than 40 in good health and CMV-seronegative.

This CDR3 is CSVGGVTEDYGYTF. As DNA, the CDR3 is TGCAGCGTTGGGGGGGTGACAGAGGACTATGGCTACACCTTC. The V gene is TRBV29-1, the J gene TRBJ1-2, with D perhaps matching TRBD1 (5 bases). The CDR3 runs 14 residues. V was cut by 4 bases and J by 3 bases, with 15 bases left in between. Germline V gene lookup returns CDR1 SQVTM and CDR2 ANQGSEA.